These 18 T cell receptor beta chains were sequenced from one sample in a study of OX40 agonist ivuxolimab in advanced cancers. Sequencing used immunoSEQ multiplex PCR; TCRdb keeps in-frame clones, though not all of them. In the table there are 40,000 or so clones, approximately 85% of which are singletons. This material consisted of CD4+ or CD8+ T cells sorted from blood, taken in a trial of the OX40 agonist ivuxolimab. The source of these receptors is an adult with an advanced solid tumor such as melanoma, head and neck, liver or kidney cancer.

DNA for the CDR3: TGTGCCAGCAGTTTATCGAGGACAGGACGCGTCTCTGGGGCCAACGTCCTGACTTTC. This codes for CASSLSRTGRVSGANVLTF. The chain joins TRBV27 to TRBJ2-6; TRBD1 agrees at 7 bases. The CDR3 runs to 19 residues. Per the germline V gene, CDR1 is MNHEY and CDR2 is SMNVEV (reference sequence). The V segment lost 0 bases and the J segment 0 bases; nucleotides outside the gene matches: 8.

The genes are TRBV10-3 and TRBJ1-6; D ambiguous. The CDR3 length is 14 residues. The germline CDR1 and CDR2 sequences are ENHRY and SYGVKD. V lost 3 bases and J lost 7, with 10 bases in between. The CDR3 sequence: CAISDLGSNSPLHF. CDR3 coding DNA: TGTGCCATCAGTGACCTGGGCAGCAATTCACCCCTCCACTTT.

This clone has more than one count but fewer than ten. The chain is built from TRBV29-1 and TRBJ1-6, with 7 positions matching TRBD1. Germline-derived CDR1 and CDR2 are SQVTM and ANQGSEA. CDR3 size: 15 residues. Trimming took 5 bases from V and 4 from J; bases not matched to a gene: 8. The DNA of the CDR3 is TGCAGCGTTCAAGTTGGGACAGCTTATAATTCACCCCTCCACTTT. Its translation: CSVQVGTAYNSPLHF. Full variable domain (missing parts from reference TRBV29-1 and TRBJ1-6): SAVISQKPSRDICQRGTSLTIQCQVDSQVTMMFWYRQQPGQSLTLIATANQGSEATYESGFVIDKFPISRPNLTFSTLTVSNMSPEDSSIYLCSVQVGTAYNSPLHFGNGTRLTVT.

The chain is built from TRBV5-5 and TRBJ2-3; D unclear. CDR3 length: 14 amino acids. Germline V lookup: CDR1 SGHKS, CDR2 YYEKEE (reference sequence). Trimming took off 0 bases at V and 3 bases at J, with 8 bases between the two ends. This CDR3 reads CASSLANPTDTQYF. The CDR3 DNA is TGTGCCAGCAGCTTGGCCAATCCGACAGATACGCAGTATTTT.

The rearrangement uses TRBV2 and TRBJ1-4; the D is unclear. V gave up 4 bases and J gave up 7 bases, with 16 bases separating them. This CDR3 has 15 residues. Germline V gene data show CDR1 as SNHLY and CDR2 as FYNNEI. The CDR3 sequence is CASSVLRSLGEKLFF. The CDR3 DNA follows: TGTGCCAGCAGTGTACTCAGGTCCCTTGGTGAAAAACTGTTTTTT.

The CDR3 DNA sequence: TGTGCCAGCAGCTTAGGACGGATGTCCTACAATGAGCAGTTCTTC. Protein: CASSLGRMSYNEQFF. The V gene is TRBV7-3, the J gene TRBJ2-1, with D hard to call. Per the germline V gene, CDR1 is SGHTA and CDR2 is FQGTGA. Between the trimmed V and J ends, which lost 2 bases and 1 base, there was a span of 9 bases. CDR3 length equals 15 residues.

This clone was detected only a few times. CDR3 DNA sequence: TGTGCCAGTAGTAACAGGGGAGGCAATCAGCCCCAGCATTTT. The encoded protein is CASSNRGGNQPQHF. This chain uses TRBV19 with TRBJ1-5; 7 bases match TRBD1. Trimming took 4 bases from V and 2 from J; bases not matched to a gene: 2. Germline V gene lookup returns CDR1 LNHDA and CDR2 SQIVND (reference sequence). The CDR3 is 14 residues long.

This clone was detected only once. The chain recombines TRBV11-1 with TRBJ2-5; D is ambiguous. The length of the CDR3 is 13 residues. V lost 0 bases, J lost 5 bases, and 7 bases lay in between. Germline V gene sequence: CDR1 SGHAT, CDR2 FQDESV (reference sequence). The CDR3 region is CASSLARWETQYF. The CDR3 bases are TGTGCCAGCAGCTTAGCTCGGTGGGAGACCCAGTACTTC. Filled out from reference TRBV11-1 and TRBJ2-5, the complete variable domain reads EAEVAQSPRYKITEKSQAVAFWCDPISGHATLYWYRQILGQGPELLVQFQDESVVDDSQLPKDRFSAERLKGVDSTLKIQPAELGDSAMYLCASSLARWETQYFGPGTRLLVL.

The chain couples TRBV21-1 to TRBJ1-5. TRBV21-1 is assigned pseudogene status. The CDR3 covers 20 residues. For the CDR3, the DNA is TGTGCCAGCAGCATCCCCGGACGGGCGTTAAGGGGGGGCACAAGTCAGCCCCAGCATTTT. Protein sequence: CASSIPGRALRGGTSQPQHF.

The chain couples TRBV2 to TRBJ1-4; D is uncertain. Germline loops: CDR1 SNHLY, CDR2 FYNNEI. The CDR3 sequence is 14 residues long. Trimming pared 10 bases from V and 5 bases from J, leaving 17 bases between. For the CDR3, the DNA is TGTGCCATTGCGTTCCGGGCCAAAAATGAAAAACTGTTTTTT. Its translation is CAIAFRAKNEKLFF.

The chain employs TRBV19 and TRBJ1-5; D remains ambiguous. The CDR3 runs 13 residues. The germline V and J ends were trimmed by 1 base and 4 bases, with 5 bases remaining between them. The germline V gene encodes CDR1 LNHDA and CDR2 SQIVND (reference sequence). The CDR3: CASSIARNQPQHF. As DNA, the CDR3 is TGTGCCAGTAGTATAGCTCGTAATCAGCCCCAGCATTTT.

This chain links TRBV6-1 with TRBJ2-3; 10 nucleotides match TRBD2. V dropped 4 bases and J dropped 4; count of bases not matched to a gene: 2. This CDR3 has 14 amino acids. Germline assignment: CDR1 MNHNS and CDR2 SASEGT. CDR3 in DNA: TGTGCCAGCAGTGGAGCGGGGGGGCCAGATACGCAGTATTTT. This gives the protein CASSGAGGPDTQYF.

The gene calls are TRBV5-8 and TRBJ2-1, with no clear D. Per the germline V gene, CDR1 is SGHTS and CDR2 is YDEGEE. V was pared by 9 bases and J by 8 bases, with 15 bases between. The CDR3 covers 12 residues. The CDR3 nucleotides read TGTGCCAACGTTCTGGGCCCCCATGAGCAGTTCTTC. Translating it yields CANVLGPHEQFF.

This clone has only one observation. The junction does not match germline at one end; this may be a read error. V gene TRBV5-6 combines with J gene TRBJ1-5, with D perhaps TRBD1 (5 bases). The CDR3 covers 15 residues. Germline lookup yields CDR1 SGHDT and CDR2 YYEEEE. The CDR3 DNA reads TGTGCCAGCACCAAATCCGGGGGGTGGTATCAGTCCCAGCATTTT. The encoded protein is CASTKSGGWYQSQHF.

This clone showed up just once. The J gene is TRBJ2-3, the V gene TRBV7-9, with a tentative D call TRBD2 (5 bases). Germline V gene lookup returns CDR1 SEHNR and CDR2 FQNEAQ (reference sequence). V dropped 1 base and J dropped 2 bases, with 13 bases sitting between them. This CDR3 is built from 16 residues. CDR3 sequence (DNA): TGTGCCAGCAGCTTAGTGAGCGGCAGTGCCACAGATACGCAGTATTTT. This sequence encodes CASSLVSGSATDTQYF.

J is TRBJ2-3 and V is TRBV5-1; 11 bases agree with TRBD2. The J segment lost 0 bases and the V segment lost 1 base, leaving 7 bases of the junction unmatched. This CDR3 region has 18 residues. CDR1 and CDR2 (germline): SGHRS, YFSETQ. The CDR3 nucleotides are TGCGCCAGCAGCTTGCCTCTAGCGGGGGGTGATAGCACAGATACGCAGTATTTT. It translates to CASSLPLAGGDSTDTQYF.

The V gene is TRBV5-5, the J gene TRBJ2-7; D is ambiguous. The CDR3 is 13 residues long. Germline CDR1 SGHKS, CDR2 YYEKEE (reference sequence). V lost 4 bases, J lost 10 bases, and 18 bases lay in between. DNA for the CDR3: TGTGCCAGCAGCCCGACTGCACAGATAACTCAGTACTTC. Amino acids: CASSPTAQITQYF.

The chain links TRBV10-1 to TRBJ2-1; no clear D gene. CDR3 length: 13 amino acids. Germline V gene sequence: CDR1 WNHNN, CDR2 SYGVQD (reference sequence). Deletions cut 5 bases from V and 3 bases from J, with 8 bases between. The CDR3, as DNA: TGCGCCAGCAGTCTATCAGGCTACAATGAGCAGTTCTTC. Translation: CASSLSGYNEQFF.